This T cell receptor beta chain was recorded in a study of T-cell memory formation after mild COVID-19. Study as a whole: TCR clusters largely stayed donor specific. Study-wide findings and caveats: Researchers found some responding clones in pre-infection memory, a sign that cross-reactive memory joined. Clones shrinking from day 15 to 85 showed even CD4/CD8 mixes; later expanders tilted CD4+. For contracting clones, CD4+ ones sat mainly in CM and EM, CD8+ in EMRA.

Remarks on this clonotype: Its antigen remains unidentified.

TCRdb reprocessed the 5' RACE reads via MiXCR and lists one record per CDR3 protein. The sample holds 360,000 or so distinct CDR3 sequences, around 28% seen once. The clonotype originates from an adult woman who had mild COVID-19 (a few samples of this study predate the infection). Cell type and time point are not known. The specimen sequenced was PBMCs or a T cell subset sorted from them (not recorded which).

CDR3 coding DNA: TGCAGTGCTAGAGATCGGTGGGAGGGGAAGGAAGAGACCCAGTACTTC. Translating it yields CSARDRWEGKEETQYF. The genes are TRBV20-1 and TRBJ2-5; 7 nucleotides agree with TRBD2. The CDR3 covers 16 residues. Looked up from germline, CDR1 is DFQATT and CDR2 is SNEGSKA (reference sequence). Losses at the gene ends were 0 bases for V and 3 bases for J; bases not matched to a gene: 10.